The clone carrying this T cell receptor (beta chain) was observed a handful of times. Its antigen is not identified. This sample stems from a study of T cell repertoires in cytomegalovirus infection. On the study more broadly: Through public TCR beta signatures, both CMV infection and matching HLA type were indicated. Findings and caveats of the study: Summed frequency of public TCR beta families distinguished CMV carriers with the relevant HLA. HLA-C-restricted TCR beta clonotypes specific for CMV led the ex vivo response.

One entry per CDR3 protein results from TCRdb running MiXCR on the reads. The sample holds about 360,000 distinct CDR3 sequences, about a sixth seen once. The CDR3 contains 18 residues. Trimming at V came to 0 bases and at J to 9 bases, leaving 8 bases not matched to a gene. Germline V lookup: CDR1 MNHNS, CDR2 SASEGT. The receptor's source is a human donor in good health (CMV status not recorded). Some clones in this sample may be carry-over from other donors' samples. What was sequenced was PBMCs. This sequence joins TRBV6-1 and TRBJ2-1, with TRBD2 matching 16 bases. The CDR3, as DNA: TGTGCCAGCAGTGAAGCCCTCGCCGGGACTAGCGGGAGGGGTGAGCAGTTCTTC. It translates to CASSEALAGTSGRGEQFF.